This T cell receptor (beta chain) was sequenced for a study of blood T cells in healthy people across ages. Broader study findings: CMV status of donors was unknown, possibly confounding expanded clonotype changes. Bulk PBMC profiling left naive and antigen-experienced comparisons inconclusive. Relative to aged donors, long-lived donors carried more naive CD4+ cells and displayed higher diversity. The diversity estimates, figures obtained from one million T cells, were considered underestimates.

About this clonotype: Its specificity is unknown.

For the second PCR, which ran for roughly 6 to 12 cycles, a sample-barcoded 5' primer and a J-beta primer mix were used. One entry per CDR3 protein, called by TCRdb with MiXCR from the 5' RACE reads. The sample lists about 1.5 million distinct CDR3 sequences; approximately 43% were seen once. The clonotype originates from a young woman in good health. The sample was blood.

CDR3 amino acids: CASSLHRTGKSYNEQFF. The CDR3 DNA sequence: TGTGCCAGCAGCTTACACCGGACAGGGAAGTCCTACAATGAGCAGTTCTTC. The chain recombines TRBV11-1 with TRBJ2-1; TRBD1 matches at 8 bases. The germline CDR1 and CDR2 sequences are SGHAT and FQDESV (reference sequence). With V trimmed by 2 bases and J by 1 base, 7 bases remained unmatched. The CDR3 has 17 amino acids.